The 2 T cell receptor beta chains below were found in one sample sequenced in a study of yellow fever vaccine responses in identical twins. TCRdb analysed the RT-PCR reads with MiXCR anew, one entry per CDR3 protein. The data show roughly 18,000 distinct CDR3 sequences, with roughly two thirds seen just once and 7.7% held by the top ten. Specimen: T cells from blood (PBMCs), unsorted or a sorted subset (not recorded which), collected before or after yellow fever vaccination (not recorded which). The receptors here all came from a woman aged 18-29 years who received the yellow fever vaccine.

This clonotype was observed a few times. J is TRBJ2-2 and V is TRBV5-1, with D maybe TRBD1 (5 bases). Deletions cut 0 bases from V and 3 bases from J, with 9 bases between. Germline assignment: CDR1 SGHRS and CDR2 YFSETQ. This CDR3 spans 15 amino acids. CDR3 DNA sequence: TGCGCCAGCAGCTTGGAGGGCAGGGACACCGGGGAGCTGTTTTTT. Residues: CASSLEGRDTGELFF.

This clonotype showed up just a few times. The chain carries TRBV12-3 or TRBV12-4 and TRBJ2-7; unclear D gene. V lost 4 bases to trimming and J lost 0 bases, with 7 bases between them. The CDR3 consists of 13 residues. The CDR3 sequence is CASSWRSSYEQYF. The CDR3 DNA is TGTGCCAGCAGTTGGAGAAGCTCCTACGAGCAGTACTTC.